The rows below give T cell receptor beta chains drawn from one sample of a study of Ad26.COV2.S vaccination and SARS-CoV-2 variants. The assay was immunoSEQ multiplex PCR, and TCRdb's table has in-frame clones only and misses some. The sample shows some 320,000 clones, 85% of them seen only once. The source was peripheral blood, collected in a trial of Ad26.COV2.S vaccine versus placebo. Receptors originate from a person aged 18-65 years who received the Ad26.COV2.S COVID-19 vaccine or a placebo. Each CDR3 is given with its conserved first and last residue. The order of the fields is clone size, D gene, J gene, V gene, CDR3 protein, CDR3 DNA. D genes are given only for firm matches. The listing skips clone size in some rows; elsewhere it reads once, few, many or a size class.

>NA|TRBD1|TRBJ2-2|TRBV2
CASSGWDRDTGELFF
TGTGCCAGCAGTGGGTGGGACAGGGACACCGGGGAGCTGTTTTTT
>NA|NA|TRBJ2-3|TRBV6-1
CASSERQGTDTQYF
TGTGCCAGCAGTGAAAGGCAGGGCACAGATACGCAGTATTTT
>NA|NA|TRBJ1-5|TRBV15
CATSRDGVGQPQHF
TGTGCCACCAGCAGAGATGGGGTTGGACAGCCCCAGCATTTT
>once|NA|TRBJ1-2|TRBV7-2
CASSLGGPNGYTF
TGTGCCAGCAGCTTAGGAGGGCCCAATGGCTACACCTTC
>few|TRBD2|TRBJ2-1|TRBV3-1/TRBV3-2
CASSQAGGYNEQFF
TGTGCCAGCAGCCAAGCGGGGGGGTACAATGAGCAGTTCTTC
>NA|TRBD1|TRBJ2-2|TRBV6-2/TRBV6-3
CASSSTTGQGFGELFF
TGTGCCAGCAGTTCTACGACAGGGCAAGGGTTCGGGGAGCTGTTTTTT
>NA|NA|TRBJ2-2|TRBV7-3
CASSPQNTGELFF
TGTGCCAGCAGCCCTCAAAACACCGGGGAGCTGTTTTTT
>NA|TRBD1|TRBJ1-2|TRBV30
CAWRGDRANYGYTF
TGTGCCTGGAGAGGCGACAGGGCTAACTATGGCTACACCTTC
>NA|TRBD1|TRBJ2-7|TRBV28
CASSLAGTGSSYEQYF
TGTGCCAGCAGCCTCGCCGGGACAGGGAGCTCCTACGAGCAGTACTTC
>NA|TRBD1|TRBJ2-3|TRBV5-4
CASSKGQGATDTQYF
TGTGCCAGCAGCAAAGGACAGGGGGCAACAGATACGCAGTATTTT
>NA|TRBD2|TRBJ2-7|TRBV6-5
CASNLAGYYEQYF
TGTGCCAGCAACCTAGCGGGGTACTACGAGCAGTACTTC
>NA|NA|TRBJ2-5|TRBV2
CASSPNRVGGETQYF
TGTGCCAGCAGTCCAAACAGGGTAGGGGGGGAGACCCAGTACTTC
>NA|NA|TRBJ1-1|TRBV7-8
CASSLYSNTEAFF
TGTGCCAGCAGCCTTTACAGTAACACTGAAGCTTTCTTT
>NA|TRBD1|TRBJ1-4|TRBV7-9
CASSHGTATNEKLFF
TGTGCCAGCAGCCATGGGACAGCAACTAATGAAAAACTGTTTTTT
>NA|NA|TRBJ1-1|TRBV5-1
CASSEWGQNTEAFF
TGCGCCAGCAGCGAATGGGGACAGAACACTGAAGCTTTCTTT
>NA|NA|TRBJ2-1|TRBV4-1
CASSQVLLNEQFF
TGCGCCAGCAGCCAAGTATTACTAAATGAGCAGTTCTTC
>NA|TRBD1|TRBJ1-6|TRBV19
CASNRGDSPLHF
TGTGCCAGTAACAGGGGAGACTCACCCCTCCACTTT
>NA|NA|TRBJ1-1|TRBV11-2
CASSLEVEAFF
TGTGCCAGCAGCTTAGAGGTGGAGGCTTTCTTT
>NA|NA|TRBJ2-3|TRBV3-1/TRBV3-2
CASSQTPFYPPGTDTQYF
TGTGCCAGCAGCCAAACACCATTCTACCCGCCTGGAACAGATACGCAGTATTTT
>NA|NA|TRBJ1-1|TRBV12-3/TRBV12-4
CASSPPTLRAFF
TGTGCCAGCAGTCCACCGACTCTCCGGGCTTTCTTT
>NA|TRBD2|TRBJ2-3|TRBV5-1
CASAASTSGGGDTQYF
TGCGCCAGCGCCGCCTCGACTAGCGGGGGTGGAGATACGCAGTATTTT
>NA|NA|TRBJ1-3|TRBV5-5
CASSLAVGSSGNTIYF
TGTGCCAGCAGCTTGGCCGTTGGGTCCTCTGGAAACACCATATATTTT
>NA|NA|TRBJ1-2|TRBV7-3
CASSLTPNYGYTF
TGTGCCAGCAGCCTTACCCCTAACTATGGCTACACCTTC
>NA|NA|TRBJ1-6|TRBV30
CAWSVMQGHALHF
TGTGCCTGGAGTGTAATGCAGGGGCATGCCCTCCACTTT
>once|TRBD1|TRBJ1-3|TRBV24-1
CATSDLHGQVLSGNTIYF
TGTGCCACCAGTGACCTCCACGGACAGGTGTTATCTGGAAACACCATATATTTT
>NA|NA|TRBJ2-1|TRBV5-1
CASSLEGFAYNEQFF
TGCGCCAGCAGCTTGGAGGGGTTCGCCTACAATGAGCAGTTCTTC
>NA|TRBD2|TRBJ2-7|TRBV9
CASSGGGSRGEQYF
TGTGCCAGCAGCGGCGGGGGGTCCCGGGGCGAGCAGTACTTC
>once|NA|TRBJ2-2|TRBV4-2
CASSQDHTGNTGELFF
TGTGCCAGCAGCCAAGATCATACTGGGAACACCGGGGAGCTGTTTTTT
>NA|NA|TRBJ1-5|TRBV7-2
CASSLAEVSNQPQHF
TGTGCCAGCAGCTTAGCGGAGGTTAGCAATCAGCCCCAGCATTTT
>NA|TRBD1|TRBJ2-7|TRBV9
CASSATGQGFDEQYF
TGTGCCAGCAGCGCCACGGGACAGGGGTTCGACGAGCAGTACTTC
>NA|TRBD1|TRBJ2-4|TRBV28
CASSPSLGQIQYF
TGTGCCAGCAGTCCCAGTTTGGGACAGATTCAGTACTTC
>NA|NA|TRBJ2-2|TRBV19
CASSIRVQGYAGELFF
TGTGCCAGTAGTATTCGTGTACAGGGTTACGCCGGGGAGCTGTTTTTT
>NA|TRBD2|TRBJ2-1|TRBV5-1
CASSLGSISGGAYYNEQFF
TGCGCCAGCAGCTTGGGGAGTATCAGCGGGGGAGCCTACTACAATGAGCAGTTCTTC
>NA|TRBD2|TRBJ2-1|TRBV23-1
CASSQLTSGGAYEQFF
TGCGCCAGCAGTCAATTAACTAGCGGGGGGGCCTATGAGCAGTTCTTC
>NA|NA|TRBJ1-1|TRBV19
CASSRSRDSPGAFF
TGTGCCAGTAGTAGAAGCAGGGATTCCCCCGGAGCTTTCTTT
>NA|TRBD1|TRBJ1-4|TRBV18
CASSPNSGTGNEKLFF
TGTGCCAGCTCACCAAATTCCGGGACAGGGAACGAAAAACTGTTTTTT
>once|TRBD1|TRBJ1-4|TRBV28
CASSGQGGDEKLFF
TGTGCCAGCAGTGGACAGGGAGGCGATGAAAAACTGTTTTTT
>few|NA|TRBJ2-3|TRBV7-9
CASSPKGATDTQYF
TGTGCCAGCAGCCCGAAAGGGGCGACAGATACGCAGTATTTT
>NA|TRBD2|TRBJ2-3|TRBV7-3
CASSRGGADTQYF
TGTGCCAGCAGCCGCGGGGGGGCAGATACGCAGTATTTT
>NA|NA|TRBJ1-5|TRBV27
CASSVDPPPQHF
TGTGCCAGCAGCGTCGACCCTCCCCCCCAGCATTTT
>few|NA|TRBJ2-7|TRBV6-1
CASSEEAGGSSYEQYF
TGTGCCAGCAGCGAAGAGGCAGGGGGGAGCTCCTACGAGCAGTACTTC
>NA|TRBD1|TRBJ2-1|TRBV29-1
CSVDGQGNNEQFF
TGCAGCGTTGATGGACAGGGGAACAATGAGCAGTTCTTC
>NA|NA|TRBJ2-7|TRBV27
CASTLGGEQYF
TGTGCCAGCACCCTTGGGGGCGAGCAGTACTTC
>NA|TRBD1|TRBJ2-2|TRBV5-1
CASSPSQGGPGELFF
TGCGCCAGCAGCCCCTCACAGGGGGGACCCGGGGAGCTGTTTTTT
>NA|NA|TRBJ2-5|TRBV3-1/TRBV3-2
CASSQGGGETQYF
TGTGCCAGCAGCCAAGGGGGCGGGGAGACCCAGTACTTC
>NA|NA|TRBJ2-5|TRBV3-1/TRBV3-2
CASSQYEETQYF
TGTGCCAGCAGCCAATACGAAGAGACCCAGTACTTC
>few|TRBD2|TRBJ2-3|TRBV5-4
CASSTRSGSGGKDTQYF
TGTGCCAGCAGCACCCGCTCTGGCAGCGGGGGGAAAGATACGCAGTATTTT
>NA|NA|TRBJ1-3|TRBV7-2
CASSLVGASGNTIYF
TGTGCCAGCAGCTTAGTCGGTGCCTCTGGAAACACCATATATTTT
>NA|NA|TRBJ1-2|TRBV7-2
CASSLGGGQIYGYTF
TGTGCCAGCAGCTTAGGAGGAGGGCAGATCTATGGCTACACCTTC
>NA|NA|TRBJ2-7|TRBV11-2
CASSLGSYEQYF
TGTGCCAGCAGCCTCGGGAGCTACGAGCAGTACTTC
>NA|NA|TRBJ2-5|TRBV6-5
CASSFERSETQYF
TGTGCCAGCTCCTTCGAGAGGTCGGAGACCCAGTACTTC
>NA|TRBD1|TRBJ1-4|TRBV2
CASSDNRGNEKLFF
TGTGCCAGCAGTGATAACAGGGGAAATGAAAAACTGTTTTTT
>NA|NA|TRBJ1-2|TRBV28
CASSPLGGYTF
TGTGCCAGCAGTCCCCTGGGTGGCTACACCTTC